The clone carrying this T cell receptor beta chain has a count of ten or more. The CDR3 runs to 11 residues. Trimming removed 4 bases at V and 5 bases at J, with 3 bases between. Germline CDR1 is SNHLY and CDR2 is FYNNEI. These data belong to a study of T-cell reconstitution after alpha-beta-depleted transplantation in children. Using unique molecular identifiers, the investigators prepared the TCRbeta library. TCRdb reprocessed the PCR reads via MiXCR and lists one record per CDR3 protein. The table shows almost 400,000 distinct CDR3 sequences, with roughly 22% occurring only once. This clonotype was obtained from a human donor who donated a stem cell graft to a child with acute myeloid leukemia. Source: PBMCs from the stem cell graft donor, taken from the stem cell graft. The V gene is TRBV2, the J gene TRBJ2-1; D gene uncertain. CDR3 in DNA: TGTGCCAGCAGTGGGGACAATGAGCAGTTCTTC. Residues: CASSGDNEQFF.